This paragraph covers one T cell receptor beta chain sequence. The antigen remains undetermined. J lost 8 bases, V lost 1 base, and 7 bases had no gene match. CDR3 length: 15 residues. Germline CDR1 reads MGHRA; CDR2 reads YSYEKL. This record comes from a study of shared clonotypes between healthy human individuals. Whole-study context: For every donor, three CD4 naive, three CD4 memory, two CD8 naive and one CD8 memory plates were used. Overall study results and limits: Of the naive CD4 clonotypes, roughly 5% were shared across a handful of donors. Deeper or shallower sequencing was expected to change how clonotypes are shared among donors.

The method was immunoSEQ multiplex PCR; TCRdb's version includes in-frame clones alone and lacks a portion of them. The sample consists of more than 2 million clones, roughly 95% of them appearing once. Adult donors, all healthy and HIV-negative, had no recent acute infections or vaccinations. The sequencing sample was made of naive CD4+ T cells sorted from blood. Specified subset: CD45RA+ positively selected. The V and J genes are TRBV4-1 and TRBJ2-1; 8 bases map to TRBD1. This sequence originates from a man in his late teens or twenties in good health. In DNA form, the CDR3 reads TGCGCCAGCAGCCAAGGGCAGGGGGCCGTCTATGAGCAGTTCTTC. It codes for CASSQGQGAVYEQFF.